Listed here are 5 T cell receptor beta chains from one sample, sequenced in a study of cytomegalovirus exposure and HLA in healthy donors. In the PCR, 60 Vbeta and 13 Jbeta primers were used. Here immunoSEQ multiplex PCR was the method, and the copy in TCRdb shows in-frame clones only, minus some. Among approximately 100,000 clones listed, over 8% were seen once. The sample comprised PBMCs. All receptors come from a man in his fifties in good health and CMV-seropositive.

This clone appeared many times. CDR3 in amino acids: CASSPVLNTGELFF. The CDR3 DNA reads TGTGCCAGCAGCCCCGTACTGAACACCGGGGAGCTGTTTTTT. The chain employs TRBV6-6 and TRBJ2-2, with D uncertain. The CDR3 has 14 residues. Trimming left V 6 bases short and J 1 base short, with 9 bases between. Germline loops: CDR1 MNHNY, CDR2 SVGAGI (reference sequence).

This clone occurred a few times. The chain links TRBV7-9 to TRBJ2-7; D may be TRBD1 (6 bases). Germline V gives CDR1 SEHNR, CDR2 FQNEAQ (reference sequence). V lost 6 bases and J 2 bases, leaving 11 bases between the germline ends. The CDR3 is 13 residues long. In nucleotides, the CDR3 is TGTGCCAGCAGTTGGGACAAGACCTACGAGCAGTACTTC. Protein sequence: CASSWDKTYEQYF.

The table lists this clone with a few counts. This sequence joins TRBV7-3 and TRBJ2-7; the D gene is possibly TRBD2 (5 bases). V was pared by 5 bases and J by 2 bases, with 10 bases between. CDR1 is SGHTA, CDR2 FQGTGA, per germline. The CDR3 spans 13 residues. This CDR3 reads CASSLDSTYEQYF. As DNA, the CDR3 is TGTGCCAGCAGCCTGGACTCGACCTACGAGCAGTACTTC. The full variable domain, in which reference TRBV7-3 and TRBJ2-7 provide the parts outside the CDR3, is GAGVSQTPSNKVTEKGKYVELRCDPISGHTALYWYRQSLGQGPEFLIYFQGTGAADDSGLPNDRFFAVRPEGSVSTLKIQRTERGDSAVYLCASSLDSTYEQYFGPGTRLTVT.

This clone occurred a few times. Other nucleotide sequences from this sample produce the same CDR3. V usage is TRBV5-1 and J usage is TRBJ1-4; 8 bases are a match to TRBD1. V dropped 4 bases and J dropped 4; count of bases not matched to a gene: 6. Looked up from germline, CDR1 is SGHRS and CDR2 is YFSETQ. The length of the CDR3 is 15 residues. CDR3 region: CASSASGGGNEKLFF. CDR3 DNA: TGCGCCAGCAGCGCGTCAGGGGGCGGTAATGAAAAACTGTTTTTT.

The J gene is TRBJ2-3, the V gene TRBV29-1; D gene ambiguous. The CDR3 runs to 12 residues. Germline CDR1 SQVTM, CDR2 ANQGSEA. V was trimmed by 4 bases and J by 0 bases, leaving 5 bases between them. The CDR3 sequence is CSVVRSTDTQYF. In DNA form, the CDR3 reads TGCAGCGTTGTACGGAGCACAGATACGCAGTATTTT.